Described below is a single T cell receptor (beta chain) sequence and its context. The table lists this clonotype with many counts. Its antigen has not been determined. Base qualities are missing; no much larger clone stands one base away. These data belong to a study of patients and donors after allogeneic stem cell transplantation (dated by TCRdb to the early 2020s). The cysteine opens and the phenylalanine closes a CDR3 of 13 amino acids. Here the CDR3 DNA is all that survives: 39 bases in frame from base 1. In the germline V gene, CDR1 corresponds to SQVTM and CDR2 to ANQGSEA. V is cut back by 5 bases and J by 4 bases, with 7 bases in the junction unmatched. Libraries were made using RT-PCR. The reads were generated on a NextSeq 550. The public reads were reanalyzed by TCRdb: fastp trimming at Q25, MiXCR alignment, in-frame beta chains only. CDR3 protein duplicates are merged, each entry listing the most common genes and DNA. The table for this sample lists under 200,000 distinct CDR3 sequences; 25% to 35% of them were counted only once. The ten biggest clones cover 3.2% of the sample.

The chain was built from TRBV29-1 and TRBJ1-2, and 7 junctional nucleotides match TRBD1. Sequencing was carried out using blood, either unsorted or a sorted T cell fraction (not recorded which). The clonotype was recovered from a human donor who was either an allogeneic HSCT recipient or a stem cell or donor lymphocyte infusion donor (not recorded which). It is not recorded whose cells these are; they may come from a transplant donor. At the DNA level, the sequence is TGCAGCGTTACGGACAGGATTGGCTATGGCTACACCTTC. It is translated as CSVTDRIGYGYTF. Extended through the reference TRBV29-1 and TRBJ1-2 proteins, this CDR3 yields the full variable domain: SAVISQKPSRDICQRGTSLTIQCQVDSQVTMMFWYRQQPGQSLTLIATANQGSEATYESGFVIDKFPISRPNLTFSTLTVSNMSPEDSSIYLCSVTDRIGYGYTFGSGTRLTVV.